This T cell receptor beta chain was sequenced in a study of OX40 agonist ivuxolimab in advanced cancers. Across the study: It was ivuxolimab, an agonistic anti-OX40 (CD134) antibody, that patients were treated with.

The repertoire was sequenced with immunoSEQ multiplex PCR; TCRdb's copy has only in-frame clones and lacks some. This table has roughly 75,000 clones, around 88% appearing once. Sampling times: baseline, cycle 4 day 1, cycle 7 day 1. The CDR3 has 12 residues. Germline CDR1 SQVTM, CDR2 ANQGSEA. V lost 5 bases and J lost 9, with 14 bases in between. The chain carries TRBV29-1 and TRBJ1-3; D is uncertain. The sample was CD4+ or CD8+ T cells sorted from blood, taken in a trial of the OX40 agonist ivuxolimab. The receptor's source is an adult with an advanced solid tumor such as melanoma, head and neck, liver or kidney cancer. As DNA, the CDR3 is TGCAGCGTTTCACACTCAGATGGCACCATATATTTT. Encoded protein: CSVSHSDGTIYF.